The clone carrying this T cell receptor (beta chain) turned up a few times. The table came from immunoSEQ multiplex PCR; TCRdb's copy has only in-frame clones and leaves some out. The table lists around 2.5 million clones, roughly 93% of them singletons. This sample stems from a study of shared clonotypes between healthy human individuals. CDR1 is SGHNT and CDR2 is YENEEA in the germline V gene. The CDR3 length is 12 residues. The ends lost 3 bases at V and 7 bases at J; junction bases unmatched: 2. Material for sequencing was naive CD4+ T cells from PBMCs. Specified subset: CD45RA+ positively selected. The V gene is TRBV11-3, the J gene TRBJ1-1, with 7 bases identical to TRBD1. The TCR sequence derives from a man aged 18-30 years in good health. Some clones in this sample may be carry-over from other donors' samples. CDR3 in DNA: TGTGCCAGCAGCTTGACAGGGAATGAAGCTTTCTTT. Encoded protein: CASSLTGNEAFF. The variable domain in full, completed from reference TRBV11-3 and TRBJ1-1, reads EAGVVQSPRYKIIEKKQPVAFWCNPISGHNTLYWYLQNLGQGPELLIRYENEEAVDDSQLPKDRFSAERLKGVDSTLKIQPAELGDSAVYLCASSLTGNEAFFGQGTRLTVV.